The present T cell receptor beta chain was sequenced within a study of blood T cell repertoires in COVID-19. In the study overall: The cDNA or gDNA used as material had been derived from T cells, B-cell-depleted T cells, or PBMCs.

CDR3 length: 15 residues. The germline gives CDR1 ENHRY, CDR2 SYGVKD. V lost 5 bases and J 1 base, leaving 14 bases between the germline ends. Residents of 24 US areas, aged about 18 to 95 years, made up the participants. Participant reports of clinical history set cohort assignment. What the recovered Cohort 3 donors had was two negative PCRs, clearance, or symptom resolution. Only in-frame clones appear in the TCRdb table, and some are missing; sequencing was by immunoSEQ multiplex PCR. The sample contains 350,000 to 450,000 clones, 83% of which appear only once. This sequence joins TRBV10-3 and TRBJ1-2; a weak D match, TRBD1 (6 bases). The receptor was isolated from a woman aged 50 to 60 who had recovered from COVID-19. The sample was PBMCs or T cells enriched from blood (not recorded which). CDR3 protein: CAISNPDRFNYGYTF. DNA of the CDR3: TGTGCCATCAGTAACCCAGACAGGTTTAACTATGGCTACACCTTC.